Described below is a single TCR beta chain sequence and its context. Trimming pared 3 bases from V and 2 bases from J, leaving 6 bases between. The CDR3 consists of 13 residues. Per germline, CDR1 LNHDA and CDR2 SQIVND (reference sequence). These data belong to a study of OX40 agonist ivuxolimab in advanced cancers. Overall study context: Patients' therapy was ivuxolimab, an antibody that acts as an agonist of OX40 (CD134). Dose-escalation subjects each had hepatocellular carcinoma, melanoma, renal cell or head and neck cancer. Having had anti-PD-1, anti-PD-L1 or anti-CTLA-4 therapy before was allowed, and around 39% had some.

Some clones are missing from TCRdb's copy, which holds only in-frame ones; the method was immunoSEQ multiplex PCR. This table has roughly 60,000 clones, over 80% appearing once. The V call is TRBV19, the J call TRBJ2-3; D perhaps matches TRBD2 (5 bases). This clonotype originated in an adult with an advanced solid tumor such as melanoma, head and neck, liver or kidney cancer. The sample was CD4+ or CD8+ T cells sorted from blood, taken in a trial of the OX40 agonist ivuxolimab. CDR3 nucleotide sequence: TGTGCCAGTAGTATCCGGGACACAGATACGCAGTATTTT. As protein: CASSIRDTDTQYF.